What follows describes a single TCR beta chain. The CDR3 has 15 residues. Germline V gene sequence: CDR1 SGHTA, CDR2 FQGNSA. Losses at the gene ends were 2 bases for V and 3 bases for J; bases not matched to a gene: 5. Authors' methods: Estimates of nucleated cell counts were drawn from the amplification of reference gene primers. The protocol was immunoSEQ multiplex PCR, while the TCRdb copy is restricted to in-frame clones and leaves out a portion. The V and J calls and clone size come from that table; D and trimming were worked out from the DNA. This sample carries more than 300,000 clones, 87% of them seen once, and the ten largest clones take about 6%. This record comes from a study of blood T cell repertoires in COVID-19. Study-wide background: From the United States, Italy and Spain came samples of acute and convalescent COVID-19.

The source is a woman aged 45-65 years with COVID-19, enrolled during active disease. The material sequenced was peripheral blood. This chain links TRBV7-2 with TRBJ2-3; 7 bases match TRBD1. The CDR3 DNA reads TGTGCCAGCAGCTTACAGTCCAGGGGGACAGATACGCAGTATTTT. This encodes CASSLQSRGTDTQYF.